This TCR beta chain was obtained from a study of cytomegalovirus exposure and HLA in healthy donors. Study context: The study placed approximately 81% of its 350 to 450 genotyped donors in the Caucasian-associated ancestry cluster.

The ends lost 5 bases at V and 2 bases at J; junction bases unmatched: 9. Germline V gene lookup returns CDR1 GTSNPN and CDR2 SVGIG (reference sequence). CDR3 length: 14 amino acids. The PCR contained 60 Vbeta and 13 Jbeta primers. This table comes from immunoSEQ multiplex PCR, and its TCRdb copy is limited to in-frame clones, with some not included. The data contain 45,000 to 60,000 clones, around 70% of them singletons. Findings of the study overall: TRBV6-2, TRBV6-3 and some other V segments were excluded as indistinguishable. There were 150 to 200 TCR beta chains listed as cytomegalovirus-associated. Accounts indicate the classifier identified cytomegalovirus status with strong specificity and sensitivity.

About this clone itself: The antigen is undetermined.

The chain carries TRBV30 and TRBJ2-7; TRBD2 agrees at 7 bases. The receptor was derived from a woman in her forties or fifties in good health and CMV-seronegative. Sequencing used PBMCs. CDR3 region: CAWSRDYKPYEQYF. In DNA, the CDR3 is TGTGCCTGGTCCCGGGACTACAAACCCTACGAGCAGTACTTC. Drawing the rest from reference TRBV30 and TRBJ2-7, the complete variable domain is SQTIHQWPATLVQPVGSPLSLECTVEGTSNPNLYWYRQAAGRGLQLLFYSVGIGQISSEVPQNLSASRPQDRQFILSSKKLLLSDSGFYLCAWSRDYKPYEQYFGPGTRLTVT.